The 2 T cell receptor beta chains below were found in one sample sequenced in a study of T cell repertoires in cytomegalovirus infection. Which antigens these TCRs recognize remains unknown. TCRdb analysed the reads with MiXCR anew, one entry per CDR3 protein. The data contain around 750,000 distinct CDR3 sequences, less than 35% of them seen just once; the ten biggest clones take up roughly an eighth. The sample here was cultured CD8+ T cells from PBMCs, taken from culture after CMV antigen stimulation. These receptor sequences come from a human donor in good health (CMV status not recorded). Some clones in this sample may be carry-over from other donors' samples.

This clonotype was seen many times. This chain uses TRBV4-1 with TRBJ1-4, with 7 bases lining up with TRBD1. Germline CDR1 MGHRA, CDR2 YSYEKL. The CDR3 sequence is 15 residues long. With V trimmed by 6 bases and J by 8 bases, 12 bases remained unmatched. In DNA, the CDR3 is TGCGCCAGCAGACATGTTACAGGGGAACGCGAAAAACTGTTTTTT. This sequence encodes CASRHVTGEREKLFF.

This clonotype was seen more than once but under ten times. The genes are TRBV20-1 and TRBJ1-6, with 11 bases identical to TRBD1. CDR3 size: 17 residues. The germline gives CDR1 DFQATT, CDR2 SNEGSKA (reference sequence). V lost 0 bases to trimming and J lost 10 bases; unmatched junction nucleotides: 11. The CDR3 sequence is CSARDGGDRGYRSPLHF. CDR3 DNA sequence: TGCAGTGCTAGAGATGGAGGGGACAGGGGGTATCGGTCACCCCTCCACTTT.